Listed here is a single T cell receptor (beta chain). These data are taken from a study of cytomegalovirus exposure and HLA in healthy donors. V lost 0 bases and J lost 5, with 12 bases in between. From germline, CDR1 is SGHRS and CDR2 YFSETQ. The CDR3 loop spans 15 amino acids. In the PCR, 60 Vbeta and 13 Jbeta primers were used. Produced via immunoSEQ multiplex PCR; TCRdb's table is partial and in-frame only. The sample lists approximately 200,000 clones, about four fifths seen once, with 1.5% in the top ten. This TCR was sampled from a girl aged 10 to 17 in good health and CMV-seropositive. Sequenced: PBMCs. The chain carries TRBV5-1 and TRBJ2-1; D might be TRBD1 (5 bases). The CDR3: CASSLVVLGDNEQFF. The CDR3 nucleotides are TGCGCCAGCAGCTTGGTTGTTCTAGGGGACAATGAGCAGTTCTTC.